The T cell receptor (beta chain) described here comes from a study of T cells in Graves' hyperthyroidism and ophthalmopathy. Germline-derived CDR1 and CDR2 are ENHRY and SYGVKD. Germline trimming cut 0 bases from V and 7 bases from J; bases unmatched to any gene: 10. The CDR3 totals 17 residues. In this sample, this clonotype turned up a few times. What it binds is unknown. Study results and limitations: A 13 V-J signature model discriminated ophthalmopathy versus stable hyperthyroidism. Blood also held most thyroid clonotypes expanded beyond 0.001.

The cohort's ophthalmopathy patients, a group with duration under 3 months, had a Clinical Activity Score of at least 3 and a NOSPECS grade of at least 4. TCR beta CDR3 regions were amplified from RNA transcripts. First-round RT-PCR of the TCR CDR3 relied on the HTBI primer set. TCRdb analysed the multiplex PCR reads with MiXCR anew, one entry per CDR3 protein. Of roughly 560,000 distinct CDR3 sequences listed, around 15% were seen once; the top ten hold about 3.9%. The V and J genes are TRBV10-3 and TRBJ1-5, with 9 bases aligning to TRBD1. The source material was blood. The origin of this receptor is a woman aged 40 to 49 with Graves' ophthalmopathy. The CDR3 DNA follows: TGTGCCATCAGTGAGTCATTGGAGGGACAGGGCCGGCAGCCCCAGCATTTT. Translation: CAISESLEGQGRQPQHF.